Below are 9 T cell receptor beta chains sequenced from a single sample in a study of blood T cell repertoires in COVID-19 (dated by TCRdb to 2018 to 2021). The protocol used for the library was the immunoSEQ multiplex PCR assay. TCRdb took this table from immuneACCESS and kept in-frame rearrangements with V and J called. Such tables lack part of the clones; where checked against another copy, unresolved V genes explain under half of the gap, and the rest is unexplained. Within this sample are around 300,000 clones, with around nine tenths of them counted one time only. Roughly 0.96% of the sample belongs to the ten largest clones. Sequences were obtained from peripheral blood. The origin of the receptors is a woman aged 40 to 50 who had recovered from COVID-19.

For the CDR3, the DNA is TGTGCCAGCAGCCACGGGAAAGCGGGAGCGGCAGATACGCAGTATTTT. Translation: CASSHGKAGAADTQYF. The chain links TRBV4-2 to TRBJ2-3, with 8 bases that match TRBD2. CDR1 is LGHNA, CDR2 YNFKEQ, per germline. Unmatched junction bases numbered 9, after V lost 3 bases and J lost 4 bases. The CDR3 is 16 amino acids.

The chain joins TRBV25-1 to TRBJ2-3, with 8 positions matching TRBD2. The length of the CDR3 is 15 residues. The germline V gene has CDR1 MGHDK and CDR2 SYGVNS. V trimming: 5 bases; J trimming: 6 bases; junction bases outside the gene matches: 10. This CDR3 reads CASSPIAGLGDTQYF. The DNA of the CDR3 is TGTGCCAGCAGTCCAATAGCGGGATTGGGGGATACGCAGTATTTT.

The V call is TRBV14, the J call TRBJ2-3; D uncertain. CDR3 length equals 16 residues. CDR1 is SGHDN, CDR2 FVKESK, per germline. With 1 base removed from V and 7 bases from J, the gap between germline ends came to 18 bases. This CDR3 is CASSQGPGGVGYTQYF. Written as DNA, the CDR3 is TGTGCCAGCAGCCAAGGCCCCGGCGGAGTTGGATATACGCAGTATTTT.

The V gene is TRBV6-5, the J gene TRBJ1-2; 7 nucleotides agree with TRBD1. This CDR3 is 14 amino acids long. Germline CDR1 MNHEY, CDR2 SVGAGI. Germline trimming cut 6 bases from V and 6 bases from J; bases unmatched to any gene: 10. CDR3 nucleotide sequence: TGTGCCAGCAGAACAGGAGGGGGCGCACATGGCTACACCTTC. This gives the protein CASRTGGGAHGYTF.

V gene TRBV6-5 combines with J gene TRBJ1-5; D is uncertain. The V end was cut by 6 bases, the J end by 0 bases, with 12 bases between. The CDR3 contains 15 residues. Germline-derived CDR1 and CDR2 are MNHEY and SVGAGI. CDR3: CASSPVAGSNQPQHF. In DNA form, the CDR3 reads TGTGCCAGCAGCCCCGTGGCGGGTAGCAATCAGCCCCAGCATTTT.

This clone was seen just once. The chain employs TRBV7-8 and TRBJ1-2; 8 bases align to TRBD1. Germline trimming cut 1 base from V and 4 bases from J; bases unmatched to any gene: 5. CDR3 size: 15 residues. Germline-derived CDR1 and CDR2 are SGHVS and FQNEAQ. The CDR3 DNA is TGTGCCAGCAGCTTAGAGACAGGGGTTAGCTATGGCTACACCTTC. It encodes CASSLETGVSYGYTF.

The V gene is TRBV9, the J gene TRBJ2-1; no firm D call. This CDR3 has 16 amino acids. Trimming pared 0 bases from V and 0 bases from J, leaving 10 bases between. Germline loops: CDR1 SGDLS, CDR2 YYNGEE. CDR3 loop: CASSVVGGSSYNEQFF. The CDR3 nucleotides are TGTGCCAGCAGCGTAGTAGGCGGATCCTCCTACAATGAGCAGTTCTTC.

DNA of the CDR3: TGTGCCAGCAATGGAGGGGTCGAGCAGTACTTC. This codes for CASNGGVEQYF. This chain connects TRBV25-1 to TRBJ2-7; the D gene is possibly TRBD2 (6 bases). Trimming took off 7 bases at V and 6 bases at J, with 10 bases between the two ends. From germline, CDR1 is MGHDK and CDR2 SYGVNS. This CDR3 has 11 residues.

The rearrangement joins TRBV4-1 to TRBJ2-7; D perhaps matches TRBD1 (6 bases). V shed 0 bases and J shed 4 bases, with 16 bases lying between them. This CDR3 region has 16 residues. Looked up from germline, CDR1 is MGHRA and CDR2 is YSYEKL. CDR3: CASSQEPRTVSYEQYF. CDR3 nucleotide sequence: TGCGCCAGCAGCCAAGAACCTCGGACAGTAAGTTACGAGCAGTACTTC.